This T cell receptor beta chain was captured in a study of early T cells in non-severe SARS-CoV-2 infection. Looking at the study overall: Sequenced bulk RNA came from whole blood that was unsorted, and chains were unpaired.

The CDR3 extends over 11 amino acids. V was trimmed by 3 bases and J by 6 bases, leaving 7 bases between them. Germline loops: CDR1 SQVTM, CDR2 ANQGSEA. Overall study findings and caveats: Matches to VDJdb favored anti-spike CD8 responses and missed private and CD4 specificities.

A note on this clonotype: The antigen is undetermined.

cDNA molecules, individually, were tagged with unique molecular identifiers. Via MiXCR, TCRdb re-called the 5' RACE reads, giving one row per CDR3 protein. The table has 65,000 to 85,000 distinct CDR3 sequences, about 13% seen once; the top ten hold 4.5% to 6.5%. V gene TRBV29-1 combines with J gene TRBJ2-3; D unclear. This clonotype was obtained from an adult who was a healthcare worker with PCR-confirmed SARS-CoV-2 infection or an uninfected control (not recorded which). The sequenced material came from whole blood. CDR3 residues: CSVDPHDTQYF. CDR3 nucleotide sequence: TGCAGCGTTGATCCCCACGATACGCAGTATTTT.